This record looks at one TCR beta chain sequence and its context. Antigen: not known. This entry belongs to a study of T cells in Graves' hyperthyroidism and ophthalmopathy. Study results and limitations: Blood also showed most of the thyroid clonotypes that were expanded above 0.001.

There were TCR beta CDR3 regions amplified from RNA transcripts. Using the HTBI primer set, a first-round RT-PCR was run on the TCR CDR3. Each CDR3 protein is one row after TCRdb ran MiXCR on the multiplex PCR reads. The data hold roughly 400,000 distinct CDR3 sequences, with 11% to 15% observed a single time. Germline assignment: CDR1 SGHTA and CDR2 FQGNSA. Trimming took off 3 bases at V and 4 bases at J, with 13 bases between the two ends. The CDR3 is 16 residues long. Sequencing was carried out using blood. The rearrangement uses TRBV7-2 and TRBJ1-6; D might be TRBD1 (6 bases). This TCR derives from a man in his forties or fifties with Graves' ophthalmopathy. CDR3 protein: CASSFSGAGYNSPLHF. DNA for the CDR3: TGTGCCAGCAGCTTTTCAGGGGCCGGGTATAATTCACCCCTCCACTTT.